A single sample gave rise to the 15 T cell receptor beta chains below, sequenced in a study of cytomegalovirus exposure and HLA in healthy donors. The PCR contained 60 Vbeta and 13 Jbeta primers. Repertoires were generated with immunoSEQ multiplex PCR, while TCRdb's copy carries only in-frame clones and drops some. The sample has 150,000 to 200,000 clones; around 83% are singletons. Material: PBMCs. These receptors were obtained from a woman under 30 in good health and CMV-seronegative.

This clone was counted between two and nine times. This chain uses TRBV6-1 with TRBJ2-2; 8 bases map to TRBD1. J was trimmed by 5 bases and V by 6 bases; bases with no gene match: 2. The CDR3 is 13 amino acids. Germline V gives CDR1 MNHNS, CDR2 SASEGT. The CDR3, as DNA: TGTGCCAGCAGGGACAGGGTTACCGGGGAGCTGTTTTTT. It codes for CASRDRVTGELFF.

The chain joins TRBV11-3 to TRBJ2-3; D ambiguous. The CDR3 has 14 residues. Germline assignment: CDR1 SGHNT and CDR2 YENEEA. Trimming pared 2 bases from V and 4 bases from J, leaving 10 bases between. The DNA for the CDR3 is TGTGCCAGCAGCTTACAAGGTAGCCCAGATACGCAGTATTTT. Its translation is CASSLQGSPDTQYF. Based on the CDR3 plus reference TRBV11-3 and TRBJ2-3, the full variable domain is EAGVVQSPRYKIIEKKQPVAFWCNPISGHNTLYWYLQNLGQGPELLIRYENEEAVDDSQLPKDRFSAERLKGVDSTLKIQPAELGDSAVYLCASSLQGSPDTQYFGPGTRLTVL.

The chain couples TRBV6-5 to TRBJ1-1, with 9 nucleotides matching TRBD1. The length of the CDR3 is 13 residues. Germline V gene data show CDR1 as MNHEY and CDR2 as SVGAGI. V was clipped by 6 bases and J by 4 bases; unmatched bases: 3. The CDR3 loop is CASSLTGGTEAFF. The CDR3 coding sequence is TGTGCCAGCAGCCTGACAGGGGGCACTGAAGCTTTCTTT.

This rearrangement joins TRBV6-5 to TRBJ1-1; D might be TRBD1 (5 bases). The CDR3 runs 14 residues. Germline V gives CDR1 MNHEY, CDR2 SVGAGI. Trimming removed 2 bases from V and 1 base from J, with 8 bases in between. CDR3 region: CASSYRGQNTEAFF. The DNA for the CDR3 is TGTGCCAGCAGTTACCGCGGACAGAACACTGAAGCTTTCTTT.

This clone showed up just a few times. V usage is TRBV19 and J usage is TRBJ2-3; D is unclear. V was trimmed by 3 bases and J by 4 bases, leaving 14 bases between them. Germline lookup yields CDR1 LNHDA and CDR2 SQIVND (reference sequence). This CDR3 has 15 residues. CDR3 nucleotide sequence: TGTGCCAGTAGTATGGCAGATACCGAAGCAGATACGCAGTATTTT. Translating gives CASSMADTEADTQYF.

CDR3 in amino acids: CASSQVSVRGEKLFF. The CDR3 region has the DNA TGTGCCAGCAGCCAAGTCTCAGTAAGAGGGGAAAAACTGTTTTTT. The chain joins TRBV14 to TRBJ1-4; D is uncertain. CDR1 and CDR2 (germline): SGHDN, FVKESK. The CDR3 consists of 15 residues. Trimming took 1 base from V and 8 from J, leaving 14 bases between them.

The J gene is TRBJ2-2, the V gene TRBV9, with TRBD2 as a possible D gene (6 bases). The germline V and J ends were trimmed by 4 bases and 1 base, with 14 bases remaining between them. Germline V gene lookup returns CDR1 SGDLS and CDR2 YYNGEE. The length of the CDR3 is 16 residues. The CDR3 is CASSLRLGGNTGELFF. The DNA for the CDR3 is TGTGCCAGCAGCCTCCGACTAGGTGGGAACACCGGGGAGCTGTTTTTT. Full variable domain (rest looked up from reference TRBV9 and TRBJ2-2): DSGVTQTPKHLITATGQRVTLRCSPRSGDLSVYWYQQSLDQGLQFLIQYYNGEERAKGNILERFSAQQFPDLHSELNLSSLELGDSALYFCASSLRLGGNTGELFFGEGSRLTVL.

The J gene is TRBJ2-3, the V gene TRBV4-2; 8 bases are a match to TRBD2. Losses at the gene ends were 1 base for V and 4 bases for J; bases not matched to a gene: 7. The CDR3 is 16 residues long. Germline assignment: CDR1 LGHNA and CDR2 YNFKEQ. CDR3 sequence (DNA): TGTGCCAGCAGCCAAGTGATGCCGGGAGGGCCAGATACGCAGTATTTT. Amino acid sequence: CASSQVMPGGPDTQYF.

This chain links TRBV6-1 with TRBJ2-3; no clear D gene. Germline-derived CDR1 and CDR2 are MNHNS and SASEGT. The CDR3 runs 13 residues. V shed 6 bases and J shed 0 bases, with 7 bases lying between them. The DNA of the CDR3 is TGTGCCAGCAGCTACCTCAGCACAGATACGCAGTATTTT. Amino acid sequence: CASSYLSTDTQYF.

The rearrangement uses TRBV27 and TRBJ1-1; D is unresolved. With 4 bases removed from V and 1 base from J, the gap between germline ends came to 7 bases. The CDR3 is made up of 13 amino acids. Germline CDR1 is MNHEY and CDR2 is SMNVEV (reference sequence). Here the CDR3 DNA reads TGTGCCAGCAGTTCCCTCTGGAACACTGAAGCTTTCTTT. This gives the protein CASSSLWNTEAFF.

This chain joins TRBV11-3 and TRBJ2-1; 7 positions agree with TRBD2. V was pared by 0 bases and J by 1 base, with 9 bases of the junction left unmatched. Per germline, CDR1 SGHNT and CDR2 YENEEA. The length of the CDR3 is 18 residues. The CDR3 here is CASSLDMVGGRSYNEQFF. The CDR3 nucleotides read TGTGCCAGCAGCTTAGATATGGTAGGCGGGAGATCCTACAATGAGCAGTTCTTC.

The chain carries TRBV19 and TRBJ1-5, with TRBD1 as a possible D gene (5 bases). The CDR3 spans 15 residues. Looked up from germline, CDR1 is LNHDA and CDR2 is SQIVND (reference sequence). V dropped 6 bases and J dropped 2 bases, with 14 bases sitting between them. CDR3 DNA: TGTGCCAGTAGGGCCTCAGGCAGGGGCAATCAGCCCCAGCATTTT. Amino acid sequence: CASRASGRGNQPQHF.

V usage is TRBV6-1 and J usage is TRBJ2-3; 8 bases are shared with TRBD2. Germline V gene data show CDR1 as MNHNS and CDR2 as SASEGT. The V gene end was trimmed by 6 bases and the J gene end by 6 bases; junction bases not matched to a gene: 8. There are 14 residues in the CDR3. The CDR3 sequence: CASSVGRARDTQYF. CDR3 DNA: TGTGCCAGCAGCGTCGGGAGGGCCAGGGATACGCAGTATTTT.

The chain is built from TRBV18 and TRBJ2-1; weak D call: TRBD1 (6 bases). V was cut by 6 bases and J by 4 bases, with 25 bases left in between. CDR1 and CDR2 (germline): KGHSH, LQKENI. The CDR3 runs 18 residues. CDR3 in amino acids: CASSPSSDSPGNYNEQFF. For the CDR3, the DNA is TGTGCCAGCTCTCCTTCTTCGGACAGCCCTGGGAATTACAATGAGCAGTTCTTC.

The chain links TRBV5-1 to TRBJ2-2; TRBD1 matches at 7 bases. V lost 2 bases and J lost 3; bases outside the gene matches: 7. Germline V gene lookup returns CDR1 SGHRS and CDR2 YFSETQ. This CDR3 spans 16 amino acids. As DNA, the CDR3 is TGCGCCAGCAGCTTCATCGACAGGGCCTACACCGGGGAGCTGTTTTTT. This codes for CASSFIDRAYTGELFF.